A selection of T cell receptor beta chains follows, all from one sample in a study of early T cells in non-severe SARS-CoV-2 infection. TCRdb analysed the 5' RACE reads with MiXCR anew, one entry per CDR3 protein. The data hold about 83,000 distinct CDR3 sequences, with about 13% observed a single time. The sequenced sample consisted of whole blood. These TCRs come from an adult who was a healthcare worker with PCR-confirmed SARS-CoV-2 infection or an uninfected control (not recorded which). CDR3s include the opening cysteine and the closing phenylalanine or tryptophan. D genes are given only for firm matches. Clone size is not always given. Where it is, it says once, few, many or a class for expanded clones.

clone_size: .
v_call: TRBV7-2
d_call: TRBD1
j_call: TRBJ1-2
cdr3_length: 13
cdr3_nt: TGTGCCAGCAGCTTAGGCCGGACAGGCTCCTACACCTTC
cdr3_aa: CASSLGRTGSYTF

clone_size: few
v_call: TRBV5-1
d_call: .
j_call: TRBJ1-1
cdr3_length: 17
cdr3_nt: TGCGCCAGCAGCTCGAATGTCGGGGTAAGAATGAACACTGAAGCTTTCTTT
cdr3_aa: CASSSNVGVRMNTEAFF

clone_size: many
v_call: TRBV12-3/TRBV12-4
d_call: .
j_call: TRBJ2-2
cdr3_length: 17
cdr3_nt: TGTGCCAGCAGTCGTAGAGTTCTACCGTCGAACACCGGGGAGCTGTTTTTT
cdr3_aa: CASSRRVLPSNTGELFF

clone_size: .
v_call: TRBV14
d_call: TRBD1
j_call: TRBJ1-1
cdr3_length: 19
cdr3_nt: TGTGCCAGCAGCCACGCCCTACCGCCCAGGGGGTCCATTGGGACTGAAGCTTTCTTT
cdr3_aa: CASSHALPPRGSIGTEAFF

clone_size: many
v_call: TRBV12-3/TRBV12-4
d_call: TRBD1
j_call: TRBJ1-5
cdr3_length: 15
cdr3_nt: TGTGCCAGCAGTTCAGGACAGGGTAGCAATCAGCCCCAGCATTTT
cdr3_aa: CASSSGQGSNQPQHF

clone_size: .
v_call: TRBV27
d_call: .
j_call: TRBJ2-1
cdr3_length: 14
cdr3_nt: TGTGCCAGCAGTATTACCCAGGGGCAGGGTGAGCAGTTCTTC
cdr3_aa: CASSITQGQGEQFF

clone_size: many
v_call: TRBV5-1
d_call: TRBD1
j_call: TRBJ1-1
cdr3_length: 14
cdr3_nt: TGCGCCAGCAGCCGGGGGACAGGGAACACTGAAGCTTTCTTT
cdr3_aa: CASSRGTGNTEAFF

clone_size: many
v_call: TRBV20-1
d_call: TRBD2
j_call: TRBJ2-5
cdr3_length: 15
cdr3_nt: TGCAGTGCTCCCCTTAGCGGGGGGGCCGGAGAGACCCAGTACTTC
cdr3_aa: CSAPLSGGAGETQYF

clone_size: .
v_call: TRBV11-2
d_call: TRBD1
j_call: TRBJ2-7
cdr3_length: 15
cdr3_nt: TGTGCCAGCAGCTTCGGTCGGGACAGACCCTACGAGCAGTACTTC
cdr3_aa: CASSFGRDRPYEQYF

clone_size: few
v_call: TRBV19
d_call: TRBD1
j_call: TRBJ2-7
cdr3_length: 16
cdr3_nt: TGTGCCAGTAGTATAACGGCCGGACAGGGCTCCTACGAGCAGTACTTC
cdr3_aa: CASSITAGQGSYEQYF

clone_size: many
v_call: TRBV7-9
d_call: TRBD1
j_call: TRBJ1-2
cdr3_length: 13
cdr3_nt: TGTGCCAGCAGTGGGACAGTGAACTATGGCTACACCTTC
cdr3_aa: CASSGTVNYGYTF

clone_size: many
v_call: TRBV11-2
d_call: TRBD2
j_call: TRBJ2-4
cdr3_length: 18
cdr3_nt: TGTGCCAGCAGCCCGGGACTAGCGGGGGGCCGTGACAAAAACATTCAGTACTTC
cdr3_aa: CASSPGLAGGRDKNIQYF

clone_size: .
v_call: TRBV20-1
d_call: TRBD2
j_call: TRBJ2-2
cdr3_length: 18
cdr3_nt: TGCAGTGCTAGAGATCCGGGAGCGGGGGGCTTGAACACCGGGGAGCTGTTTTTT
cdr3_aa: CSARDPGAGGLNTGELFF

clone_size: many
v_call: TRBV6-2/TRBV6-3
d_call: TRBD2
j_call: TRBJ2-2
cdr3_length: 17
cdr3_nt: TGTGCCAGCAGTTACTCCGGGACTATAGATAGGACCGGGGAGCTGTTTTTT
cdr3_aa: CASSYSGTIDRTGELFF

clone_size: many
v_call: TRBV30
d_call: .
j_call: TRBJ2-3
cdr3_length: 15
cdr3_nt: TGTGCCTGGAGTGTAAAGATGGCTGGCACAGATACGCAGTATTTT
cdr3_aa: CAWSVKMAGTDTQYF

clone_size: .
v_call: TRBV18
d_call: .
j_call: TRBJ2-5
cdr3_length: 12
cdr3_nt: TGTGCCAGCTCACCCGACCAAGAGACCCAGTACTTC
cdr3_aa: CASSPDQETQYF

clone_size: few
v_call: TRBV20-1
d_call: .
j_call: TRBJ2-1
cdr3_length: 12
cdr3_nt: TGCAGTGCGCAGAGACCCGGCAATGAGCAGTTCTTC
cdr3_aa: CSAQRPGNEQFF

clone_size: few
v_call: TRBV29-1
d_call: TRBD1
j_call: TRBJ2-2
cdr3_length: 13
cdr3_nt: TGCAGCGCCGGACAGGTGCTAACCGGGGAGCTGTTTTTT
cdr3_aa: CSAGQVLTGELFF

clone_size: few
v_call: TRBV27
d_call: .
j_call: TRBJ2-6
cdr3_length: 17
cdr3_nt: TGTGCCAGCAGTTTATGGCAGGGAGTTCCTGGGGCCAACGTCCTGACTTTC
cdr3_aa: CASSLWQGVPGANVLTF

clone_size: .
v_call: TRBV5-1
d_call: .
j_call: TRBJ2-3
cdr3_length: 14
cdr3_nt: TGCGCCAGCAGGTCTCGAGGGCTTAAAGATACGCAGTATTTT
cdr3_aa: CASRSRGLKDTQYF

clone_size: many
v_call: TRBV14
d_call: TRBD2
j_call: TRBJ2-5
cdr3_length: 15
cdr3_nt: TGTGCCAGCAGCCAAGATCCGGGGGGGCGTCAGACCCAGTACTTC
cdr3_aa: CASSQDPGGRQTQYF

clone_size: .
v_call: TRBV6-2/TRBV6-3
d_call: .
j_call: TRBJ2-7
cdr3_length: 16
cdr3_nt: TGTGCCAGCAGTTACCGGACGGCGGGGGCGGCCTACGAGCAGTACTTC
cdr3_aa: CASSYRTAGAAYEQYF

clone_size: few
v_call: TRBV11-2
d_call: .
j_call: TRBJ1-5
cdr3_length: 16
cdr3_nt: TGTGCCAGCAGCTTAGGAGGCGTCACCACAAATCAGCCCCAGCATTTT
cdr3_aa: CASSLGGVTTNQPQHF

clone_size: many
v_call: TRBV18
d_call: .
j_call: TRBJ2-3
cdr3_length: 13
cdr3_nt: TGTGCCAGCTCACCGTTCCCCGCAGATACGCAGTATTTT
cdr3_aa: CASSPFPADTQYF